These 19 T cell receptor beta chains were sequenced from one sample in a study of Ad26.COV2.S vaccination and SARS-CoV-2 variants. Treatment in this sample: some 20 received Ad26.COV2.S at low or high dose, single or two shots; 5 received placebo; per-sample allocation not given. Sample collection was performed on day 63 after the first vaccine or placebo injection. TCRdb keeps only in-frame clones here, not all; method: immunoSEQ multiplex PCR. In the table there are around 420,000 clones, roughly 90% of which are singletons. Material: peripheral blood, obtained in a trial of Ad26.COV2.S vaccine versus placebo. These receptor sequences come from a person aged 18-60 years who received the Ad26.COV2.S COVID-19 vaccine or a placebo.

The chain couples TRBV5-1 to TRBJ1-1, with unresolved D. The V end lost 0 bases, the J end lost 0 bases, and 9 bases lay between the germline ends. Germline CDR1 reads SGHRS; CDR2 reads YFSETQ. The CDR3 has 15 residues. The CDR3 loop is CASSLGGNLNTEAFF. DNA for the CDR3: TGCGCCAGCAGCTTGGGGGGAAATTTGAACACTGAAGCTTTCTTT.

CDR3 in amino acids: CASSLPVSELHNQPQHF. CDR3 nucleotides: TGTGCCAGCAGTTTACCGGTCAGTGAATTACACAATCAGCCCCAGCATTTT. The chain uses TRBV28 and TRBJ1-5, with no clear D. Germline CDR1 MDHEN, CDR2 SYDVKM. The CDR3 sequence is 17 residues long. With 2 bases removed from V and 3 bases from J, the gap between germline ends came to 17 bases. Drawing the rest from reference TRBV28 and TRBJ1-5, the complete variable domain is DVKVTQSSRYLVKRTGEKVFLECVQDMDHENMFWYRQDPGLGLRLIYFSYDVKMKEKGDIPEGYSVSREKKERFSLILESASTNQTSMYLCASSLPVSELHNQPQHFGDGTRLSIL.

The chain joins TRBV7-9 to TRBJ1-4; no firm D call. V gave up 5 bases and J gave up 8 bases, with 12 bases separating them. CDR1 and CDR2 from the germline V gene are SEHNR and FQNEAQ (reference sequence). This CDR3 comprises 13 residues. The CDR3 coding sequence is TGTGCCAGCAGCCCGGATAAGGGAGAAAAACTGTTTTTT. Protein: CASSPDKGEKLFF.

The chain's CDR3 is CASSLGGGATNEQFF. CDR3 coding DNA: TGTGCCAGCAGCTTGGGGGGGGGCGCTACAAATGAGCAGTTCTTC. The chain has TRBV5-4 and TRBJ2-1; possibly TRBD2 for D (7 bases). The CDR3 extends over 15 amino acids. Germline V gene data show CDR1 as SGHNT and CDR2 as YYREEE (reference sequence). V lost 0 bases, J lost 7 bases, and 14 bases lay in between.

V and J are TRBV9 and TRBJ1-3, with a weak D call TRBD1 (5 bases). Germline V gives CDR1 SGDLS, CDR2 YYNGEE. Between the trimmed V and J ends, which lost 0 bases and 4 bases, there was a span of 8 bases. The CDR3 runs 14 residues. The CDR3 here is CASSVEGPGNTIYF. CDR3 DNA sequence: TGTGCCAGCAGCGTAGAGGGGCCCGGAAACACCATATATTTT.

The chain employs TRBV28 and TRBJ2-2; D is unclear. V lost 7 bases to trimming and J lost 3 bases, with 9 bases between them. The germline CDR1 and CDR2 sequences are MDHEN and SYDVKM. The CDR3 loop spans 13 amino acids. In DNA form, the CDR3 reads TGTGCCAGCACCAGACGGGACACCGGGGAGCTGTTTTTT. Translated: CASTRRDTGELFF.

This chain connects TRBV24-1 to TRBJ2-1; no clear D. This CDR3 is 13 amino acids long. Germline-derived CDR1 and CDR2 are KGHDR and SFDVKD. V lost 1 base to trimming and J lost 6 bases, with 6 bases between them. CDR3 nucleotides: TGTGCCACCAGTGATTTTAAGGGCAATGAGCAGTTCTTC. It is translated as CATSDFKGNEQFF.

The CDR3 DNA reads as TGTGCCAGTAGTAAGAGACTAGCGGGGGGGACTTACGAGCAGTACTTC. This sequence encodes CASSKRLAGGTYEQYF. The rearrangement uses TRBV19 and TRBJ2-7; the match to TRBD2 covers 14 bases. Germline-derived CDR1 and CDR2 are LNHDA and SQIVND (reference sequence). The CDR3 consists of 16 residues. Unmatched junction bases numbered 6, after V lost 4 bases and J lost 4 bases. Supplemented by reference TRBV19 and TRBJ2-7, the full variable domain reads DGGITQSPKYLFRKEGQNVTLSCEQNLNHDAMYWYRQDPGQGLRLIYYSQIVNDFQKGDIAEGYSVSREKKESFPLTVTSAQKNPTAFYLCASSKRLAGGTYEQYFGPGTRLTVT.

The CDR3 reads CASTTDTQYF. The CDR3 bases are TGTGCCAGCACAACTGATACGCAGTATTTT. J is TRBJ2-3 and V is TRBV18; D is unclear. The CDR3 has 10 residues. Germline V gene data show CDR1 as KGHSH and CDR2 as LQKENI. The V gene lost 8 bases and the J gene lost 6 bases, with 6 bases spanning the gap. The full variable domain, with the rest looked up from reference TRBV18 and TRBJ2-3, is NAGVMQNPRHLVRRRGQEARLRCSPMKGHSHVYWYRQLPEEGLKFMVYLQKENIIDESGMPKERFSAEFPKEGPSILRIQQVVRGDSAAYFCASTTDTQYFGPGTRLTVL.

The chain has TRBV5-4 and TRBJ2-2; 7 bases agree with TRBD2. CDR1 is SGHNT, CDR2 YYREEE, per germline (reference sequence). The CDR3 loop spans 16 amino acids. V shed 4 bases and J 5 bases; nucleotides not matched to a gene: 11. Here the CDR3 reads CASSRDGSSGTGELFF. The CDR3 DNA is TGTGCCAGCAGCCGGGACGGGTCTAGCGGTACCGGGGAGCTGTTTTTT.

CDR3 protein: CASSLQSKAGNTIYF. The CDR3 nucleotides read TGTGCCAGCAGCTTGCAAAGCAAGGCTGGAAACACCATATATTTT. This chain joins TRBV11-2 and TRBJ1-3; no clear D. CDR3 length equals 15 residues. The germline V gene has CDR1 SGHAT and CDR2 FQNNGV. Trimming took 3 bases from V and 2 from J, leaving 11 bases between them.

CDR3 sequence (DNA): TGTGCCAGCCTGGGGTCCACAGATACGCAGTATTTT. This gives the protein CASLGSTDTQYF. V gene TRBV6-5 combines with J gene TRBJ2-3; unclear D gene. Trimming pared 8 bases from V and 2 bases from J, leaving 8 bases between. Germline V gene lookup returns CDR1 MNHEY and CDR2 SVGAGI. The CDR3 is 12 residues long.

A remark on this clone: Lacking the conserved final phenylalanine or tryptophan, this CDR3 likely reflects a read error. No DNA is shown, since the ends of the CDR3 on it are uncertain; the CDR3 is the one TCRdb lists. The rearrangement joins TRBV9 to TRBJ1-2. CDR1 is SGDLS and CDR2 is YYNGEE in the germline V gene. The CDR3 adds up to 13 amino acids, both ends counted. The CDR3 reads CASSVLPGTQVSL.

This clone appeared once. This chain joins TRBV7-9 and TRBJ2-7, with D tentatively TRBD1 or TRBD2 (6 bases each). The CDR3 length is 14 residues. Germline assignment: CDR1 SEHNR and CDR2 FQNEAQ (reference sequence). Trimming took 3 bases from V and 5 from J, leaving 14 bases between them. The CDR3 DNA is TGTGCCAGCAGCTTTGAAGGGGGGCGGGACGAGCAGTACTTC. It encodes CASSFEGGRDEQYF.

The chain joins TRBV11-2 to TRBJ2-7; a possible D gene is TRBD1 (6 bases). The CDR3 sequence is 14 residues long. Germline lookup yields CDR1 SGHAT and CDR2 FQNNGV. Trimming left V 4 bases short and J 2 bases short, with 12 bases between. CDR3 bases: TGTGCCAGCAGCTCTTCCCAGGGGACCTACGAGCAGTACTTC. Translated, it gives CASSSSQGTYEQYF.

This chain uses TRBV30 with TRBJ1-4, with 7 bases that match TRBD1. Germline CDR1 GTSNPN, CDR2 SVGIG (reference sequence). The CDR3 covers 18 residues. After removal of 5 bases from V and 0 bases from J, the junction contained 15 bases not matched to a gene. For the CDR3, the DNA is TGTGCCTGGTTACCGGGACAGCGAGGAAATCCAACTAATGAAAAACTGTTTTTT. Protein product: CAWLPGQRGNPTNEKLFF. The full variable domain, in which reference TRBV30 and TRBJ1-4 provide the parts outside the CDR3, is SQTIHQWPATLVQPVGSPLSLECTVEGTSNPNLYWYRQAAGRGLQLLFYSVGIGQISSEVPQNLSASRPQDRQFILSSKKLLLSDSGFYLCAWLPGQRGNPTNEKLFFGSGTQLSVL.

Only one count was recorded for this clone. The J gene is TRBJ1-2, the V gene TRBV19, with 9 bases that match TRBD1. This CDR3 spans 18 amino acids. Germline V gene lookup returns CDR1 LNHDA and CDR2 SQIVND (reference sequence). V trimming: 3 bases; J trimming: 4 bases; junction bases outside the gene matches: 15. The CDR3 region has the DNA TGTGCCAGTAGTATGGAACCGGGACAGGGCTGGGGATTCTATGGCTACACCTTC. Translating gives CASSMEPGQGWGFYGYTF.

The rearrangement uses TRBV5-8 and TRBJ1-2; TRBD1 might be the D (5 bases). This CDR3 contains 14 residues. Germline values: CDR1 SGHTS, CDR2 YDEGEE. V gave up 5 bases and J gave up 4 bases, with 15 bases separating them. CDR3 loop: CASRLLRGGYGYTF. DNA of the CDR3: TGTGCCAGCAGGCTTCTTAGGGGTGGCTATGGCTACACCTTC.

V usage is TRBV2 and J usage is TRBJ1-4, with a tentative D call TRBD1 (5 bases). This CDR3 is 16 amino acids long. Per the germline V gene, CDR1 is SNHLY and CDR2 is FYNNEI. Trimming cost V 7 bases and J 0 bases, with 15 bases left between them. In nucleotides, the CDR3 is TGTGCCAGCAACGGACACGGGGCCGCAACTAATGAAAAACTGTTTTTT. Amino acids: CASNGHGAATNEKLFF.